The 4 T cell receptor beta chains reported below all come from one sample, sequenced in a study of blood T cells in healthy people across ages. The authors ran a second PCR of roughly 6 to 11 cycles using a sample-barcoded 5' primer and a J-beta primer mix. TCRdb itself ran the 5' RACE reads through MiXCR, one entry per CDR3 protein. The table includes around 690,000 distinct CDR3 sequences, roughly 58% detected once. The material sequenced was blood. The receptors derive from a man between 60 and 70 years old in good health.

This chain joins TRBV6-6 and TRBJ2-5; D is perhaps TRBD1 or TRBD2 (5 bases each). CDR3 length: 11 residues. Germline V gene data show CDR1 as MNHNY and CDR2 as SVGAGI (reference sequence). The V gene lost 6 bases and the J gene lost 11 bases, with 13 bases spanning the gap. The CDR3: CASSPGAGQYF. The CDR3 coding sequence is TGTGCCAGCAGCCCCGGGGCTGGGCAGTACTTC.

This clonotype was found a few times. The chain couples TRBV28 to TRBJ2-6; tentative D call: TRBD2 (5 bases). Germline V gives CDR1 MDHEN, CDR2 SYDVKM. Trimming left V 7 bases short and J 0 bases short, with 10 bases between. The CDR3 extends over 15 amino acids. The CDR3 DNA is TGTGCCAGCAAGAATCGGGGCTCTGGGGCCAACGTCCTGACTTTC. This gives the protein CASKNRGSGANVLTF. The full variable domain, with the rest looked up from reference TRBV28 and TRBJ2-6, is DVKVTQSSRYLVKRTGEKVFLECVQDMDHENMFWYRQDPGLGLRLIYFSYDVKMKEKGDIPEGYSVSREKKERFSLILESASTNQTSMYLCASKNRGSGANVLTFGAGSRLTVL.

Note on this clonotype: The junction differs from germline at one of its ends, possibly a read error. The genes are TRBV7-9 and TRBJ1-2; D not resolved. The CDR3 runs 13 residues. Germline V gene sequence: CDR1 SEHNR, CDR2 FQNEAQ (reference sequence). The CDR3 DNA reads as TGTGCCAGCAGCCTAGCCGGCTACTATGGCTACACCTTC. Translation: CASSLAGYYGYTF.

This chain links TRBV10-2 with TRBJ2-7; D call uncertain. V lost 10 bases and J 2 bases, leaving 18 bases between the germline ends. Germline V gene lookup returns CDR1 WSHSY and CDR2 SAAADI. The CDR3 covers 14 residues. In nucleotides, the CDR3 is TGCGCCACGCGGCGCCTGGCGGAGACCTACGAGCAGTACTTC. As protein: CATRRLAETYEQYF.